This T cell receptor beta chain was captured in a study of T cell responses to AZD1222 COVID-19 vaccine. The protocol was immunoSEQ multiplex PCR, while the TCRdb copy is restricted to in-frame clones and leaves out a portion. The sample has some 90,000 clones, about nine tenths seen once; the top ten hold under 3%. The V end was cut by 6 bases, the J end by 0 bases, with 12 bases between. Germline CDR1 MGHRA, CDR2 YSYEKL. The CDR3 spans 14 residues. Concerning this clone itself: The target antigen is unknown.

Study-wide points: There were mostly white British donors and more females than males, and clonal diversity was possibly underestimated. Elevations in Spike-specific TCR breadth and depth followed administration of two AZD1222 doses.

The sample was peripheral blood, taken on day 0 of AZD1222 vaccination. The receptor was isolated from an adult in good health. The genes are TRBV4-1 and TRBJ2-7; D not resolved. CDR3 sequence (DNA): TGCGCCAGCAGTAGGGCTTCGAGCTCCTACGAGCAGTACTTC. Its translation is CASSRASSSYEQYF.